This note documents a single T cell receptor (beta chain) sequence. There is no known antigen for this receptor. Base quality data are lacking; no much larger clone is found one base away. Instrument used: Illumina HiSeq 1500. Using fastp at Q25 and MiXCR, TCRdb reprocessed the public reads and kept productive beta chains. Each record represents a unique CDR3 protein, reported with the most common genes and DNA among its rows. Present in this sample are over 150,000 distinct CDR3 sequences, about 20% of which were seen just once. The ten largest clones represent about 2.9% of the sample. This sample is drawn from a study of T cell repertoires in cytomegalovirus infection (dated by TCRdb to between 2018 and 2020). In the study overall: Donor HLA type was relevant to the analysis, as public TCR beta signatures indicated carriage of CMV infection together with the matching HLA type.

Measured from the cysteine to the phenylalanine, the CDR3 is 11 residues long. Of all the DNA, just the CDR3 is kept, 33 bases in frame from base 1. The germline V gene provides CDR1 SGDLS and CDR2 YYNGEE. Deletion took 3 bases off V and 5 bases off J, with a span of 5 bases between the germline ends. What the study reported, not specific to this receptor: In both this cohort and an independent cohort of several hundred donors, the cumulative frequency of public TCR beta family members distinguished carriers of CMV infection plus the relevant HLA type. The ex vivo response was dominated by HLA-C-restricted CMV-specific TCR beta clonotypes, which also provided the single most frequent clonotype in two of eight donors.

The specimen sequenced was PBMCs. The chain was built from TRBV9 and TRBJ1-2; no confident D gene assignment can be made. The clonotype was recovered from a human donor in good health (CMV status not recorded). Some clones in this sample may be carry-over from other donors' samples. The DNA is as follows: TGTGCCAGCAGCGGCTTATATGGCTACACCTTC. It translates to CASSGLYGYTF.